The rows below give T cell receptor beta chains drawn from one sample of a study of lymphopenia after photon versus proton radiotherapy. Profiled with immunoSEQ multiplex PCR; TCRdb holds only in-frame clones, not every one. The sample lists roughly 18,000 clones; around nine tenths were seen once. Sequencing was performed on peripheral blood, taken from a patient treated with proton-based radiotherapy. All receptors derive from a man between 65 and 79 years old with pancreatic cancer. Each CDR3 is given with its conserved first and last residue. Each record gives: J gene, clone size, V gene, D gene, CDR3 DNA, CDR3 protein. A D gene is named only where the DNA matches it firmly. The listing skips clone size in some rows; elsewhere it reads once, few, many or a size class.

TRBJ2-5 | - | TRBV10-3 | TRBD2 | TGTGCCATCAGCGGAAGACTAGCGGGGGGACAAGAGACCCAGTACTTC | CAISGRLAGGQETQYF
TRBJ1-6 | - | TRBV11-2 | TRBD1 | TGTGCCAGCAGCGCGGACAGGGTGAATTCACCCCTCCACTTT | CASSADRVNSPLHF
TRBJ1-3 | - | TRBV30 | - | TGTGCCTGGAGTAAACGACGGAGCTCTGGAAACACCATATATTTT | CAWSKRRSSGNTIYF
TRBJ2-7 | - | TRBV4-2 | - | TGTGCCAGCAGCCAAGATGCCTACGAGCAGTACTTC | CASSQDAYEQYF
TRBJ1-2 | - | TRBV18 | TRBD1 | TGTGCCAGCTCACCACGGGGGGGGACAGGGATAAACTATGGCTACACCTTC | CASSPRGGTGINYGYTF
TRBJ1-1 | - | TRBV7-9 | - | TGTGCCAGCAGCTTAGTGAACACTGAAGCTTTCTTT | CASSLVNTEAFF
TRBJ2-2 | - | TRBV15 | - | TGTGCCACCAGCAGAGATAAGGGGTTAGCCGGGGAGCTGTTTTTT | CATSRDKGLAGELFF
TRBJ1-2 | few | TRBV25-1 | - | TGTGCCAGCAGCCCGGTTTTAAACTATGGCTACACCTTC | CASSPVLNYGYTF
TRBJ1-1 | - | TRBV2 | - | TGTGCCAGCAGACCGCTAACCAGTACAGTGAACACTGAAGCTTTCTTT | CASRPLTSTVNTEAFF
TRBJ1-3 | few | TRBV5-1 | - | TGCGCCAGCAGCCCGTCTACAGGGAGCTCTGGAAACACCATATATTTT | CASSPSTGSSGNTIYF
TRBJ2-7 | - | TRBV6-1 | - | TGTGCCAGCAGTGAAACAGCAGGTGACTACGAGCAGTACTTC | CASSETAGDYEQYF
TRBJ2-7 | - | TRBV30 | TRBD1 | TGTGCCTGGAGTGACAGGGGATCGACCTACGAGCAGTACTTC | CAWSDRGSTYEQYF
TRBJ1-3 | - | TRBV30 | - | TGTGCCTGGAGTGTAGGGTTGTCTGGAAACACCATATATTTT | CAWSVGLSGNTIYF
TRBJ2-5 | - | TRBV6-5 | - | TGTGCCAGCAGTTATGGGACCGCCAAAGAGACCCAGTACTTC | CASSYGTAKETQYF
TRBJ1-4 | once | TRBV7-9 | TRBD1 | TGTGCCAGCAGCTCCACAGGGGCTCTTGCAACTAATGAAAAACTGTTTTTT | CASSSTGALATNEKLFF
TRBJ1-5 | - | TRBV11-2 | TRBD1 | TGTGCCAGCAGCTTACGCCCGGACAGGGGGGGCAATCAGCCCCAGCATTTT | CASSLRPDRGGNQPQHF
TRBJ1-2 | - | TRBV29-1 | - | TGCAGCGTCTCGGCTAACTATGGCTACACCTTC | CSVSANYGYTF
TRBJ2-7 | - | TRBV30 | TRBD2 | TGTGCCTGGAGTGTAAATTCGGGAGGGCCGGGGGAGCAGTACTTC | CAWSVNSGGPGEQYF
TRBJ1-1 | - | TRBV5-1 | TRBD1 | TGCGCCAGCAGTCGGGACAGTGCGAACACTGAAGCTTTCTTT | CASSRDSANTEAFF
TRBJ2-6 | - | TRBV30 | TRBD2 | TGTGCCTGGAGTCCCCCAGGACTAGCGGGAGTAACTGGGGCCAACGTCCTGACTTTC | CAWSPPGLAGVTGANVLTF
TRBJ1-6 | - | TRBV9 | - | TGTGCCAGCAGCCCGGCGGGGACGGAGCATTCACCCCTCCACTTT | CASSPAGTEHSPLHF
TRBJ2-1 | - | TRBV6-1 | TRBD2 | TGTGCCAGCAGTTCCGGGACTAGCGGCTACAATGAGCAGTTCTTC | CASSSGTSGYNEQFF
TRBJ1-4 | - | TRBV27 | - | TGTGCCAGCTCACTGGGGACTTTCGAAAAACTGTTTTTT | CASSLGTFEKLFF
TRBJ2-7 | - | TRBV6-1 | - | TGTGCCAGCAGTGCCTGGCAGACCAGCTCCTACGAGCAGTACTTC | CASSAWQTSSYEQYF
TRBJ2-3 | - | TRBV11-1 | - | TGTGCCAGCAGCTTAAGGTGGGGGGCCGAGGATACGCAGTATTTT | CASSLRWGAEDTQYF
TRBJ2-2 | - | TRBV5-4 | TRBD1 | TGTGCCAGCAGCCGGGACAGGGGGCGCGGCGGGGAGCTGTTTTTT | CASSRDRGRGGELFF
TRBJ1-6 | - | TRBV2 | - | TGTGCCAGCAGTGAGCGTGCCGGGGAAAATTCACCCCTCCACTTT | CASSERAGENSPLHF